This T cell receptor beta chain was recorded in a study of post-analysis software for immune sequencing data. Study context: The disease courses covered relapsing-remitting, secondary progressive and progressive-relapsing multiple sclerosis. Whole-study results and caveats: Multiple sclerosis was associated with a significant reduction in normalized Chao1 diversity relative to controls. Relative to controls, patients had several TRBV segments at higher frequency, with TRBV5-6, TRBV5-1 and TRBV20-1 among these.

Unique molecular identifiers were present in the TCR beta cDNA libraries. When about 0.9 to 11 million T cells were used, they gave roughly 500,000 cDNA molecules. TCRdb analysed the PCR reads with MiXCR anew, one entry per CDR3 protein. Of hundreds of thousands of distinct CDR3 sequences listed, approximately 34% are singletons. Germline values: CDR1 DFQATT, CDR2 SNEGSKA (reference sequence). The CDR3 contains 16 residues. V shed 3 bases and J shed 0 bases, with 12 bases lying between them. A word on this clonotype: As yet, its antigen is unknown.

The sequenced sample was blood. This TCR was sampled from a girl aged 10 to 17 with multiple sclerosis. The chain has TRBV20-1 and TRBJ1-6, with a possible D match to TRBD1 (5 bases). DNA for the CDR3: TGCAGTGCTAGGATACCAGGGAACTCCTATAATTCACCCCTCCACTTT. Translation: CSARIPGNSYNSPLHF.